These 18 T cell receptor beta chains came from one sample sequenced in a study of resident and recirculating memory T cells in vitiligo. Repertoires were generated with immunoSEQ multiplex PCR, while TCRdb's copy carries only in-frame clones and drops some. The sample records tens of thousands of clones, approximately 89% being singletons. Sequenced sample: blood. These receptors were taken from a male donor with vitiligo.

The chain joins TRBV4-1 to TRBJ2-3, with TRBD2 matching over 8 bases. Germline CDR1 is MGHRA and CDR2 is YSYEKL. J gave up 6 bases and V 3 bases, and 14 bases lay outside the gene matches. The CDR3 totals 17 residues. CDR3 protein: CASSHLNPLAGTDTQYF. CDR3 DNA: TGCGCCAGCAGCCACCTCAACCCTTTAGCGGGGACGGATACGCAGTATTTT.

This clone is a singleton in its sample. J is TRBJ2-7 and V is TRBV11-3; TRBD2 agrees at 8 bases. The CDR3 contains 15 residues. The trim removed 1 base at V and 0 bases at J, leaving 2 bases unmatched. CDR1 and CDR2 (germline): SGHNT, YENEEA. The CDR3 DNA follows: TGTGCCAGCAGCTTAGCCGGGACTAGCTCCTACGAGCAGTACTTC. Amino acids: CASSLAGTSSYEQYF.

The J gene is TRBJ2-3, the V gene TRBV11-2, with 7 bases that match TRBD2. The CDR3 covers 15 residues. V shed 5 bases, J shed 5 bases, and the junction held 10 bases outside the gene matches. CDR1 is SGHAT, CDR2 FQNNGV, per germline. The CDR3 DNA is TGTGCCAGCAGCCCCCCCCCTAGCGGCAGAGATACGCAGTATTTT. Amino acid sequence: CASSPPPSGRDTQYF.

The chain couples TRBV10-3 to TRBJ1-2; 11 bases align to TRBD1. Per germline, CDR1 ENHRY and CDR2 SYGVKD. The CDR3 contains 16 residues. J gave up 3 bases and V 1 base, and 4 bases lay outside the gene matches. The CDR3 DNA reads as TGTGCCATCAGTGAGTGGACAGGGGGCCTTGACTATGGCTACACCTTC. This gives the protein CAISEWTGGLDYGYTF.

V gene TRBV21-1 combines with J gene TRBJ1-4; TRBD1 was called by the table and not checked on the DNA. TRBV21-1 is classified as a pseudogene. The CDR3 extends over 18 amino acids. As DNA, the CDR3 is TGTGCCAGCAGCATTGGAGGACAGGGGAATTTCGGTAATGAAAAACTGTTTTTT. This gives the protein CASSIGGQGNFGNEKLFF.

The genes are TRBV5-5 and TRBJ1-3, with D perhaps matching TRBD1 (5 bases). The germline gives CDR1 SGHKS, CDR2 YYEKEE (reference sequence). The length of the CDR3 is 14 residues. V gave up 4 bases and J gave up 3 bases, with 11 bases separating them. The CDR3 loop reads CASSKGTGGNTIYF. Written as DNA, the CDR3 is TGTGCCAGCAGCAAGGGGACTGGTGGAAACACCATATATTTT.

The chain carries TRBV11-2 and TRBJ1-4, with 9 bases that match TRBD1. This CDR3 is 14 amino acids long. The germline CDR1 and CDR2 sequences are SGHAT and FQNNGV. V trimming: 0 bases; J trimming: 8 bases; junction bases outside the gene matches: 1. CDR3 DNA: TGTGCCAGCAGCTTAGAGACAGGGGGAGAAAAACTGTTTTTT. Translated, it gives CASSLETGGEKLFF. The full variable domain, completed using reference TRBV11-2 and TRBJ1-4, is EAGVAQSPRYKIIEKRQSVAFWCNPISGHATLYWYQQILGQGPKLLIQFQNNGVVDDSQLPKDRFSAERLKGVDSTLKIQPAKLEDSAVYLCASSLETGGEKLFFGSGTQLSVL.

This chain joins TRBV28 and TRBJ2-2; 7 positions match TRBD2. The CDR3 sequence is 13 residues long. Unmatched junction bases numbered 0, after V lost 5 bases and J lost 3 bases. Germline loops: CDR1 MDHEN, CDR2 SYDVKM. CDR3 DNA sequence: TGTGCCAGCAGTCGGGGGGACACCGGGGAGCTGTTTTTT. It translates to CASSRGDTGELFF.

The V call is TRBV9, the J call TRBJ1-3; TRBD1 is a possible D gene (5 bases). The CDR3 spans 16 residues. Trimming took off 2 bases at V and 0 bases at J, with 12 bases between the two ends. The V gene's germline CDR1 is SGDLS and CDR2 YYNGEE. CDR3 loop: CASSVVMGGSGNTIYF. The CDR3 nucleotides read TGTGCCAGCAGCGTCGTCATGGGGGGCTCTGGAAACACCATATATTTT.

This clone has a single count. This chain joins TRBV9 and TRBJ2-1, with 11 nucleotides matching TRBD2. The CDR3 is 15 amino acids. CDR1 is SGDLS, CDR2 YYNGEE, per germline. The V segment lost 4 bases and the J segment 3 bases; nucleotides outside the gene matches: 3. DNA for the CDR3: TGTGCCAGCAGCTACACTAGCGGGGGCTACAATGAGCAGTTCTTC. It codes for CASSYTSGGYNEQFF.

This chain uses TRBV6-6 with TRBJ2-2, with 10 bases fitting TRBD1. The germline V gene has CDR1 MNHNY and CDR2 SVGAGI (reference sequence). With V trimmed by 7 bases and J by 5 bases, 10 bases remained unmatched. CDR3 length: 16 residues. The CDR3 sequence is CASIHPGTGATGELFF. DNA of the CDR3: TGTGCCAGCATCCATCCCGGGACAGGGGCTACCGGGGAGCTGTTTTTT.

The V gene is TRBV19, the J gene TRBJ2-7; maybe TRBD1 (5 bases). Germline CDR1 LNHDA, CDR2 SQIVND (reference sequence). This CDR3 comprises 14 residues. Trimming shortened V by 4 bases and J by 6 bases, and 16 bases separated the two germline ends. The CDR3 coding sequence is TGTGCCAGTAGTACCGACAGTTCTTCCCCCGAGCAGTACTTC. Encoded protein: CASSTDSSSPEQYF. Full variable domain (missing parts from reference TRBV19 and TRBJ2-7): DGGITQSPKYLFRKEGQNVTLSCEQNLNHDAMYWYRQDPGQGLRLIYYSQIVNDFQKGDIAEGYSVSREKKESFPLTVTSAQKNPTAFYLCASSTDSSSPEQYFGPGTRLTVT.

The chain recombines TRBV5-1 with TRBJ1-1; perhaps TRBD1 as D (6 bases). The CDR3 runs 15 residues. Germline CDR1 reads SGHRS; CDR2 reads YFSETQ. Trimming removed 0 bases from V and 0 bases from J, with 9 bases in between. CDR3 DNA: TGCGCCAGCAGCTTGGGGGGGGGCTTGAACACTGAAGCTTTCTTT. Its protein product is CASSLGGGLNTEAFF.

The chain recombines TRBV19 with TRBJ1-3; D unclear. Germline lookup yields CDR1 LNHDA and CDR2 SQIVND (reference sequence). CDR3 length: 15 residues. Trimming removed 7 bases at V and 3 bases at J, with 16 bases between. Here the CDR3 reads CASTLGEEFGNTIYF. CDR3 nucleotides: TGTGCCAGTACCTTAGGAGAGGAATTTGGAAACACCATATATTTT.

The V gene is TRBV5-5, the J gene TRBJ1-1; 10 nucleotides align to TRBD1. The CDR3 is 18 amino acids. V was clipped by 0 bases and J by 5 bases; unmatched bases: 13. The germline V gene has CDR1 SGHKS and CDR2 YYEKEE (reference sequence). The CDR3 nucleotides are TGTGCCAGCAGCTTGGACCTGACACGACAGGGGGCAGGGACTGAAGCTTTCTTT. Its translation: CASSLDLTRQGAGTEAFF.

This chain uses TRBV9 with TRBJ2-7; 7 bases map to TRBD2. Germline CDR1 reads SGDLS; CDR2 reads YYNGEE. The CDR3 totals 14 residues. With V trimmed by 0 bases and J by 2 bases, 2 bases remained unmatched. The CDR3 nucleotides are TGTGCCAGCAGCGTAGGCGGGGGTGCCTACGAGCAGTACTTC. Amino acid sequence: CASSVGGGAYEQYF.

The chain recombines TRBV2 with TRBJ2-7, with 12 bases that match TRBD2. CDR1 and CDR2 (germline): SNHLY, FYNNEI. V trimming: 6 bases; J trimming: 6 bases; junction bases outside the gene matches: 3. The CDR3 runs to 13 residues. The DNA for the CDR3 is TGTGCCAGCAGCACTAGCGGGGGGCTCGAGCAGTACTTC. Protein sequence: CASSTSGGLEQYF.

This chain connects TRBV6-1 to TRBJ1-1; the match to TRBD1 covers 8 bases. V dropped 6 bases and J dropped 1; count of bases not matched to a gene: 7. CDR1 and CDR2 from the germline V gene are MNHNS and SASEGT. The CDR3 runs 15 residues. The CDR3 nucleotides read TGTGCCAGCAGCGGACAGGGAATTGGGAACACTGAAGCTTTCTTT. It yields the protein CASSGQGIGNTEAFF.